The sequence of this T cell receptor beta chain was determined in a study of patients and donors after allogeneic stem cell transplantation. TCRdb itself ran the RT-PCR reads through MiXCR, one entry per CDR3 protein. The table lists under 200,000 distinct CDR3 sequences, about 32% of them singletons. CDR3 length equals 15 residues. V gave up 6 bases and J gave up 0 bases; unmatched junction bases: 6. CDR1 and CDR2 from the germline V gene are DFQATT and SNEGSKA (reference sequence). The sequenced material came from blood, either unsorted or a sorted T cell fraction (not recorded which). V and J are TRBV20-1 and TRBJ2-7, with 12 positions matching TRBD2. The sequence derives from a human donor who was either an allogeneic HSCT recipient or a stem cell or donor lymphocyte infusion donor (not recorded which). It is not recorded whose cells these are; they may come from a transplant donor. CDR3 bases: TGCAGTGCCGTCCTAGCGGGAGGGATCTCCTACGAGCAGTACTTC. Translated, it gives CSAVLAGGISYEQYF.